The entry that follows covers one T cell receptor beta chain sequence. The target antigen is unknown. This CDR3 comprises 18 residues. V shed 1 base and J 0 bases; nucleotides not matched to a gene: 8. CDR1 MGHDK and CDR2 SYGVNS come from the germline V gene. The sample comes from a study of lymphopenia after photon versus proton radiotherapy. Broader study findings: After the lymphocyte nadir, photon-treated repertoires showed oligoclonal expansion, especially of CD8+ Temra cells. Larger post-nadir TCR diversity loss correlated inversely with survival in deceased patients. Proton therapy kept repertoires fairly stable, unlike photons, which gained effector/memory cells. Better survival with proton therapy was suggested as possible, not demonstrated.

Method: immunoSEQ multiplex PCR; TCRdb's copy keeps in-frame clones and lacks some. The sample comprises 75,000 to 95,000 clones, 80% to 90% of which are singletons, and approximately 1.3% rests with the top ten. The sample in question was peripheral blood, obtained from a patient treated with proton-based radiotherapy. The rearrangement uses TRBV25-1 and TRBJ2-5, with 10 nucleotides matching TRBD1. This TCR was sampled from a man in his sixties with pancreatic cancer. In DNA, the CDR3 is TGTGCCAGCAGTGAATGGGGGGACAGGGGTTGGTACCAAGAGACCCAGTACTTC. Translation gives CASSEWGDRGWYQETQYF.